This T cell receptor (beta chain) emerged from a study of graft-versus-host responses after intestinal transplantation. Study background: Isolated intestinal, liver-intestinal, or multivisceral transplants had been given to the recipients. Recipients across the board were started on anti-thymocyte globulin induction, then kept on tacrolimus and steroids for two to four years.

This table comes from immunoSEQ multiplex PCR, and its TCRdb copy is limited to in-frame clones, with some not included. This sample has 30,000 to 50,000 clones, with roughly 96% found just once. General observations from the study: Analysis identified GvH clones in recipient marrow, with some appearing first in ileum or blood. An association linked early post-transplant HvG declines with peak circulating GvH clone levels.

Germline V lookup: CDR1 LNHDA, CDR2 SQIVND (reference sequence). There are 13 residues in the CDR3. About this clone itself: The target antigen is unknown. A junction end diverges from the germline sequence, so it may reflect a read error.

This sample comprised unstimulated CD8+ T cells sorted from spleen or lymph node cells, obtained before transplant. J is TRBJ2-3 and V is TRBV19; D uncertain. The clonotype originates from a human donor who was the organ donor for an intestinal transplant. The CDR3 nucleotides read TGTGCCAGTAGTTCGGTTTACACAAATACGCAGTATTTT. Amino acid sequence: CASSSVYTNTQYF. The complete variable domain, with remaining parts taken from reference TRBV19 and TRBJ2-3, reads DGGITQSPKYLFRKEGQNVTLSCEQNLNHDAMYWYRQDPGQGLRLIYYSQIVNDFQKGDIAEGYSVSREKKESFPLTVTSAQKNPTAFYLCASSSVYTNTQYFGPGTRLTVL.